Included here is one T cell receptor (beta chain) sequence, with context. Germline CDR1 reads SEHNR; CDR2 reads FQNEAQ (reference sequence). This CDR3 is 15 amino acids long. Trimming at V came to 4 bases and at J to 0 bases, leaving 3 bases not matched to a gene. The data derive from a study of shared T cell receptors in the human thymus. The protocol was immunoSEQ multiplex PCR, while the TCRdb copy is restricted to in-frame clones and leaves out a portion. The sample includes hundreds of thousands of clones, 70% to 90% of them seen just once. These data were likewise used in another study, on human thymus T cells. As that report states: Finnish infants who were healthy and having corrective surgery for congenital heart defects made up the donors. The source of the thymus tissue was resections taken during corrective heart surgery. V and J genes seemed to be used with bias in thymic and blood repertoires.

Sequencing input: thymocytes. The chain links TRBV7-9 to TRBJ2-3; 8 bases are a match to TRBD2. This receptor was obtained from a boy under two years old with a congenital heart defect. CDR3 sequence reads: CASSYSGTSTDTQYF. In DNA form, the CDR3 reads TGTGCCAGCAGCTATAGCGGGACTAGCACAGATACGCAGTATTTT. Filled out from reference TRBV7-9 and TRBJ2-3, the complete variable domain reads DTGVSQNPRHKITKRGQNVTFRCDPISEHNRLYWYRQTLGQGPEFLTYFQNEAQLEKSRLLSDRFSAERPKGSFSTLEIQRTEQGDSAMYLCASSYSGTSTDTQYFGPGTRLTVL.